Below, 10 T cell receptor beta chains from the same sample are listed, as sequenced in a study of blood T cell repertoires in COVID-19 (dated by TCRdb to the early 2020s). Library method: the immunoSEQ multiplex PCR assay. TCRdb limited this immuneACCESS table to in-frame rearrangements with V and J called. A share of clones is missing; checked studies link under half to unresolved V genes, and the rest is unexplained. Counted in this sample were approximately 47,000 clones; about nine tenths of them appeared once. Of the sample, 15% to 20% falls within the top ten clones. Sequencing was performed on peripheral blood. Receptors originate from a man aged 65 to 85 with active COVID-19.

This sequence joins TRBV4-3 and TRBJ1-2, with 8 bases aligning to TRBD1. There are 14 residues in the CDR3. With V trimmed by 1 base and J by 6 bases, 4 bases remained unmatched. Per the germline V gene, CDR1 is LGHNA and CDR2 is YSLEER. The CDR3 DNA sequence: TGCGCCAGCAGCCAAGTTTCGACAGGGGATGGCTACACCTTC. Translating gives CASSQVSTGDGYTF.

The chain recombines TRBV5-1 with TRBJ2-1, with TRBD2 identical over 15 bases. The J segment lost 9 bases and the V segment lost 0 bases, leaving 7 bases of the junction unmatched. Germline lookup yields CDR1 SGHRS and CDR2 YFSETQ. CDR3 length equals 17 residues. The CDR3 loop reads CASSLAGGTSGRIEQFF. Here the CDR3 DNA reads TGCGCCAGCAGCTTGGCTGGTGGGACTAGCGGGAGGATTGAGCAGTTCTTC.

The rearrangement links TRBV6-5 to TRBJ2-7, with 8 bases matching TRBD2. Per the germline V gene, CDR1 is MNHEY and CDR2 is SVGAGI. V lost 0 bases and J lost 7; bases outside the gene matches: 11. The CDR3 has 16 residues. The CDR3 bases are TGTGCCAGCAGTTACTCCCCCGGGGGGGCTTTGAGGGAGCAGTACTTC. Encoded protein: CASSYSPGGALREQYF.

The chain joins TRBV28 to TRBJ2-2; 7 bases line up with TRBD1. This CDR3 comprises 15 residues. CDR1 is MDHEN, CDR2 SYDVKM, per germline. Trimming removed 7 bases from V and 2 bases from J; junction bases left unmatched: 7. The CDR3 sequence: CASMRQGSNTGELFF. The CDR3, as DNA: TGTGCCAGCATGAGACAGGGCAGCAACACCGGGGAGCTGTTTTTT.

The CDR3 reads CASSPGGYYEQYF. CDR3 nucleotides: TGTGCCAGCAGCCCTGGAGGGTACTACGAGCAGTACTTC. V gene TRBV5-4 combines with J gene TRBJ2-7; D perhaps matches TRBD2 (6 bases). Germline values: CDR1 SGHNT, CDR2 YYREEE (reference sequence). CDR3 length: 13 amino acids. Trimming cost V 4 bases and J 3 bases, with 11 bases left between them.

This chain joins TRBV7-2 and TRBJ2-2; no definite D call. Trimming removed 3 bases at V and 1 base at J, with 9 bases between. From germline, CDR1 is SGHTA and CDR2 FQGNSA. The CDR3 covers 15 residues. For the CDR3, the DNA is TGTGCCAGCAGCTTGGGTTCAGGGAACACCGGGGAGCTGTTTTTT. Amino acid sequence: CASSLGSGNTGELFF.

The V call is TRBV12-3 or TRBV12-4, the J call TRBJ1-2; a weak D match, TRBD1 (5 bases). The V gene lost 3 bases and the J gene lost 2 bases, with 7 bases spanning the gap. There are 13 residues in the CDR3. The DNA of the CDR3 is TGTGCCAGCAGTTTTCGACAGAACTATGGCTACACCTTC. Its protein is CASSFRQNYGYTF.

In this sample, this clone turned up once. The V call is TRBV5-5, the J call TRBJ2-7, with D possibly TRBD1 on 5 matching bases. The germline gives CDR1 SGHKS, CDR2 YYEKEE (reference sequence). V lost 4 bases and J 5 bases, leaving 13 bases between the germline ends. The CDR3 runs to 13 residues. CDR3 sequence reads: CASSGQRGHEQYF. Written as DNA, the CDR3 is TGTGCCAGCAGCGGACAAAGGGGCCACGAGCAGTACTTC.

This chain links TRBV30 with TRBJ1-6, with D perhaps matching TRBD1 (5 bases). V was clipped by 4 bases and J by 0 bases, with 19 bases between them. The CDR3 is 18 residues long. Germline assignment: CDR1 GTSNPN and CDR2 SVGIG (reference sequence). The CDR3 DNA is TGTGCCTGGACCCCGGACACGGGTGGGTTCTCCTATAATTCACCCCTCCACTTT. It encodes CAWTPDTGGFSYNSPLHF. The full variable domain, its missing parts supplied by reference TRBV30 and TRBJ1-6, is SQTIHQWPATLVQPVGSPLSLECTVEGTSNPNLYWYRQAAGRGLQLLFYSVGIGQISSEVPQNLSASRPQDRQFILSSKKLLLSDSGFYLCAWTPDTGGFSYNSPLHFGNGTRLTVT.

This clone showed up just once. The chain joins TRBV5-1 to TRBJ1-6; 9 nucleotides match TRBD1. V trimming: 3 bases; J trimming: 10 bases; junction bases outside the gene matches: 8. From germline, CDR1 is SGHRS and CDR2 YFSETQ. This CDR3 region has 15 residues. The CDR3 region is CASSYGQGKDSPLHF. CDR3 nucleotide sequence: TGCGCCAGCAGCTACGGACAGGGGAAAGACTCACCCCTCCACTTT.